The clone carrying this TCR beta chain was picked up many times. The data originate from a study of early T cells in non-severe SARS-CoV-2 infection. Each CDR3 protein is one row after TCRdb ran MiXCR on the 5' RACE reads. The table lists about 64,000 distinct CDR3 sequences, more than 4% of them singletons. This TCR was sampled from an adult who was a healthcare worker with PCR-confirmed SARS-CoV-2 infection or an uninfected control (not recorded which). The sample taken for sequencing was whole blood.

This CDR3 reads CAGVSREVYNEQFF. In DNA, the CDR3 is TGTGCCGGGGTGTCAAGGGAGGTCTACAATGAGCAGTTCTTC. V usage is TRBV7-9 and J usage is TRBJ2-1, with D possibly matching TRBD2 (6 bases). The ends were cut back, 11 bases at V and 3 bases at J, with 17 bases in the middle. The CDR3 loop spans 14 amino acids. The germline V gene has CDR1 SEHNR and CDR2 FQNEAQ (reference sequence).